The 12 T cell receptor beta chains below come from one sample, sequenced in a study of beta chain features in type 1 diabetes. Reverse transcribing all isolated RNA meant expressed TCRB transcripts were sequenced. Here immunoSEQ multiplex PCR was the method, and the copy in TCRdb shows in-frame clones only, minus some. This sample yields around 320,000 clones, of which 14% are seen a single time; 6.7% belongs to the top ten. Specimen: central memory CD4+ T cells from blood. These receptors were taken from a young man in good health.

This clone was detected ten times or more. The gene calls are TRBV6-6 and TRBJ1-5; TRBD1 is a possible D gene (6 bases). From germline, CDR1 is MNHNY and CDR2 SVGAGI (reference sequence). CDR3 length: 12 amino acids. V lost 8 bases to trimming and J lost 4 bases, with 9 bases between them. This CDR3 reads CASQTGNQPQHF. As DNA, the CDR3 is TGTGCCAGCCAAACAGGGAATCAGCCCCAGCATTTT.

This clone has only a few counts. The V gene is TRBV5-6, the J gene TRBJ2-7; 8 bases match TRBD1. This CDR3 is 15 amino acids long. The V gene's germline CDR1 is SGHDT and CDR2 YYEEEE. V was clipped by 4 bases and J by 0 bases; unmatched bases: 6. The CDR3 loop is CASSSYRGYSYEQYV. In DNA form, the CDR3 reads TGTGCCAGCAGCAGCTACAGGGGGTACTCCTACGAGCAGTACGTC.

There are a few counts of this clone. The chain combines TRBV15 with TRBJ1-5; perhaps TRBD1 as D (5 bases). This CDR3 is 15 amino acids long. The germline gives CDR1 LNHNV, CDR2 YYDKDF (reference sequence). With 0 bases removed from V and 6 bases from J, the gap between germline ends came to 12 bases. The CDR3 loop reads CATSRDGAGSQPQHF. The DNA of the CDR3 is TGTGCCACCAGCAGAGACGGGGCAGGCAGTCAGCCCCAGCATTTT.

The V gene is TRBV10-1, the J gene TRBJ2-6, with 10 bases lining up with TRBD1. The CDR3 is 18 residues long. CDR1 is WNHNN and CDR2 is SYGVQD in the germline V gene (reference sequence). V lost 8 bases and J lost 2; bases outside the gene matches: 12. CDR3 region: CASGTGTGALTGANVLTF. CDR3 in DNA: TGCGCCAGCGGAACCGGGACAGGGGCTCTCACTGGGGCCAACGTCCTGACTTTC.

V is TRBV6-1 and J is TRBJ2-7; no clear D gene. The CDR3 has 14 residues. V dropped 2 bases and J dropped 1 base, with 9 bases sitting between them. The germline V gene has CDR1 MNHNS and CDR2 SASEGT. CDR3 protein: CASSEHGKSYEQYV. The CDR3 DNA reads TGTGCCAGCAGTGAACATGGGAAGTCCTACGAGCAGTACGTC.

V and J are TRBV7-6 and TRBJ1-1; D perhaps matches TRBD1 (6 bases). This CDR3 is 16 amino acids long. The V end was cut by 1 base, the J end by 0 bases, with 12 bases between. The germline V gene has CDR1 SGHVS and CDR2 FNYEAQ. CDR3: CASSLGAGAMNTEAFF. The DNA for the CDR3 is TGTGCCAGCAGCTTAGGGGCAGGGGCCATGAACACTGAAGCTTTCTTT.

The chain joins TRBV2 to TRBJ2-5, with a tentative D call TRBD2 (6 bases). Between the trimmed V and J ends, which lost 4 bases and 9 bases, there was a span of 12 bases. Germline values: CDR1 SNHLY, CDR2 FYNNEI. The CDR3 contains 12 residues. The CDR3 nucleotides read TGTGCCAGCAGTGGCCTAGCGACGTCCCAGTACTTC. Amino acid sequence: CASSGLATSQYF. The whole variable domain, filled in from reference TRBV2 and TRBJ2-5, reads EPEVTQTPSHQVTQMGQEVILRCVPISNHLYFYWYRQILGQKVEFLVSFYNNEISEKSEIFDDQFSVERPDGSNFTLKIRSTKLEDSAMYFCASSGLATSQYFGPGTRLLVL.

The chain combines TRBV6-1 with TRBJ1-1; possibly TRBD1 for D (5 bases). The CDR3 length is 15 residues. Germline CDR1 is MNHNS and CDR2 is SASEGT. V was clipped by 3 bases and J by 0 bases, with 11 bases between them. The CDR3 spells CASSEGGTVNTEAFF. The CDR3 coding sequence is TGTGCCAGCAGTGAGGGTGGGACGGTGAACACTGAAGCTTTCTTT.

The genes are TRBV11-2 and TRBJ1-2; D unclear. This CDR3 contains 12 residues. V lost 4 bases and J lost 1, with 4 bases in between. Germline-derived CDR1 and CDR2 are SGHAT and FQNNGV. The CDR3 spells CASSSYNYGYTF. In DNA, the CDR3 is TGTGCCAGCAGCTCGTATAACTATGGCTACACCTTC. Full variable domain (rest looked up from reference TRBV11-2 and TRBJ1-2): EAGVAQSPRYKIIEKRQSVAFWCNPISGHATLYWYQQILGQGPKLLIQFQNNGVVDDSQLPKDRFSAERLKGVDSTLKIQPAKLEDSAVYLCASSSYNYGYTFGSGTRLTVV.

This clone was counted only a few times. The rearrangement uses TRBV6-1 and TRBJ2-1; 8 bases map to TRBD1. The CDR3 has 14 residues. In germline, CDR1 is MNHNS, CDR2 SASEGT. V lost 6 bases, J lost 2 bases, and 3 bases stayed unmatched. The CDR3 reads CASRGQVAYNEQFF. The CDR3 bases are TGTGCCAGCAGGGGACAGGTGGCCTACAATGAGCAGTTCTTC.

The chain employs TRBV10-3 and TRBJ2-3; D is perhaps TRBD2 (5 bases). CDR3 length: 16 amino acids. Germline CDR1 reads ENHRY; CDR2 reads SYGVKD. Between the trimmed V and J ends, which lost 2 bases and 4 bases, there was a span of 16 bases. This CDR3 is CAISEREPRLADTQYF. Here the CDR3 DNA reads TGTGCCATCAGTGAGAGGGAGCCTAGGCTTGCAGATACGCAGTATTTT.

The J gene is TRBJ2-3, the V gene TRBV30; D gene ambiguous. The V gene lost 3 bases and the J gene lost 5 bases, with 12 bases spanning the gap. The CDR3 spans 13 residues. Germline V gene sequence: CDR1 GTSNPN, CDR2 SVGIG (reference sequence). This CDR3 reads CAWSARSQDTQYF. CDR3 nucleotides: TGTGCCTGGAGCGCACGGTCCCAAGATACGCAGTATTTT.